This T cell receptor (beta chain) was retrieved from a study of cytomegalovirus exposure and HLA in healthy donors. Whole-study findings and limits: V- and J-gene trimming of TCR beta was linked (in a later analysis) to a missense DCLRE1C variant.

Note on this clone: The antigen is unknown. This sample includes further DNA sequences coding for the same CDR3.

These donors, healthy bone marrow donors, were studied. Germline-derived CDR1 and CDR2 are SGHRS and YFSETQ. This CDR3 spans 14 amino acids. J lost 0 bases, V lost 2 bases, and 2 bases had no gene match. Researchers ran the PCR with 60 Vbeta and 13 Jbeta primers. Method: immunoSEQ multiplex PCR; TCRdb's copy keeps in-frame clones and lacks some. The table lists some 94,000 clones, 65% to 85% of them singletons. Sample: PBMCs. V and J are TRBV5-1 and TRBJ2-7; TRBD1 matches at 7 bases. The origin of this receptor is a man aged 40-55 years in good health and CMV-seronegative. CDR3 protein: CASSLQGSSYEQYF. CDR3 bases: TGCGCCAGCAGCTTACAGGGGTCCTCCTACGAGCAGTACTTC.